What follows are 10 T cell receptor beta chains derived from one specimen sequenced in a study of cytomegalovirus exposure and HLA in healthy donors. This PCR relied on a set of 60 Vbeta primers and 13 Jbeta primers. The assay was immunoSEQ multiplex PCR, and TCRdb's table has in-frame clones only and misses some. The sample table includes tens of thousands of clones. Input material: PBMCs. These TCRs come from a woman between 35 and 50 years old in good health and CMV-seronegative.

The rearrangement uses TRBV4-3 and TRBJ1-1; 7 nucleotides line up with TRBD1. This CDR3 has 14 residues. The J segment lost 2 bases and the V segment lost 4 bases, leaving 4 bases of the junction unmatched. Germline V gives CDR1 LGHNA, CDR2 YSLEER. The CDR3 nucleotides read TGCGCCAGCAGCCGAGGGACAGTAAACACTGAAGCTTTCTTT. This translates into CASSRGTVNTEAFF.

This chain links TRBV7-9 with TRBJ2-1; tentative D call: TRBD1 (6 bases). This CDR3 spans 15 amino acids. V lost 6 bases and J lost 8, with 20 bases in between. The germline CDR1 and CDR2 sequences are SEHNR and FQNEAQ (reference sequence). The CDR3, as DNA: TGTGCCAGCAGAGTAGACAGGTCCCTGAACGATGAGCAGTTCTTC. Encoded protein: CASRVDRSLNDEQFF.

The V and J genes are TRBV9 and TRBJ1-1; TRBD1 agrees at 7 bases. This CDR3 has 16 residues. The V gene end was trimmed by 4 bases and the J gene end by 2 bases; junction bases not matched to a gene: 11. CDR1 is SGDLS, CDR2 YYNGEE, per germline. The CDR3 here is CASSFHPGQQNTEAFF. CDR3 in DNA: TGTGCCAGCAGCTTCCACCCGGGACAGCAAAACACTGAAGCTTTCTTT.

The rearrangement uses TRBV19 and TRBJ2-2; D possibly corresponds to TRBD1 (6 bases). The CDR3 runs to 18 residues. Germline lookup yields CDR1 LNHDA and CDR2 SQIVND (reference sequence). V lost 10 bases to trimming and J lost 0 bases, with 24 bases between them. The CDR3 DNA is TGTGCCACGCTACCGGGACACTCACGAAGTGCGAACACCGGGGAGCTGTTTTTT. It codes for CATLPGHSRSANTGELFF. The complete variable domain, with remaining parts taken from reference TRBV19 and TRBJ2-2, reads DGGITQSPKYLFRKEGQNVTLSCEQNLNHDAMYWYRQDPGQGLRLIYYSQIVNDFQKGDIAEGYSVSREKKESFPLTVTSAQKNPTAFYLCATLPGHSRSANTGELFFGEGSRLTVL.

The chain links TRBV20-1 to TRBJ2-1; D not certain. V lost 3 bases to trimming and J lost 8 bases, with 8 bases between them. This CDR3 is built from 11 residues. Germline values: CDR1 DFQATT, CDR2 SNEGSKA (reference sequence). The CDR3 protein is CSARGADEQFF. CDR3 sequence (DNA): TGCAGTGCTAGGGGCGCAGATGAGCAGTTCTTC.

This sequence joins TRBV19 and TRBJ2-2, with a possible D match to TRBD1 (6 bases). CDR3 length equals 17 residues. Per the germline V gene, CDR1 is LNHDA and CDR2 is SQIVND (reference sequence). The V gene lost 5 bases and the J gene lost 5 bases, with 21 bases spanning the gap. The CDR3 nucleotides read TGTGCCAGTAGTCTCCCCCTTAGGGGGAAAAGGACCGGGGAGCTGTTTTTT. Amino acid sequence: CASSLPLRGKRTGELFF.

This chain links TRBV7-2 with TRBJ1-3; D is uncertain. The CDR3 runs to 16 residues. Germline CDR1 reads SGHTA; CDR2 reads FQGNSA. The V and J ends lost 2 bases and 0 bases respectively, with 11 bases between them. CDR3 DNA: TGTGCCAGCAGCTTAAGCCCGAACCCCTCTGGAAACACCATATATTTT. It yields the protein CASSLSPNPSGNTIYF.

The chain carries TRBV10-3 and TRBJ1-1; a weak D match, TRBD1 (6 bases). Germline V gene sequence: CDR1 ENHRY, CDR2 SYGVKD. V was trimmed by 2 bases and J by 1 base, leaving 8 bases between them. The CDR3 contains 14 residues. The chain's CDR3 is CAISEATGNTEAFF. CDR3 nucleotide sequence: TGTGCCATCAGTGAGGCGACAGGGAACACTGAAGCTTTCTTT.

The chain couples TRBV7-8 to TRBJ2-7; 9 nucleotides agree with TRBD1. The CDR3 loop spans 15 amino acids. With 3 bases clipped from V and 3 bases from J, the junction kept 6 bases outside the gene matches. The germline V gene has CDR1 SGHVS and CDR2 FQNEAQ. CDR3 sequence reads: CASSFPQGANYEQYF. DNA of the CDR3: TGTGCCAGCAGCTTCCCACAGGGGGCAAACTACGAGCAGTACTTC.

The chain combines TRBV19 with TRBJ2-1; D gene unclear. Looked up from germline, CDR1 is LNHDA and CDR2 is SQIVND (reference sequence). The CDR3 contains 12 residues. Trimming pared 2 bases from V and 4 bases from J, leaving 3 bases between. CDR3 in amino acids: CASSIQYNEQFF. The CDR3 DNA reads TGTGCCAGTAGTATACAATACAATGAGCAGTTCTTC.